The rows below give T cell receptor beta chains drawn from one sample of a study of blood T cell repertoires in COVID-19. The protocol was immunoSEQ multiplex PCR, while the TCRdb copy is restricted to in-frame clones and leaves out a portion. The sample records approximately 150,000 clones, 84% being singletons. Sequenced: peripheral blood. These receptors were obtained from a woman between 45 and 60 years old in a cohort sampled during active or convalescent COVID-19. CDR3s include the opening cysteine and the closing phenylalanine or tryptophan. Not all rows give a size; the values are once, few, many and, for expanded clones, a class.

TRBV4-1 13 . CASSPLLREFQYF
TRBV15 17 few CATSKPTGGISNQPQHF
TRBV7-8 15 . CASSPDLDYNYGYTF
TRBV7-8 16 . CASSVDRASQNSPLHF
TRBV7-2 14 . CASSATGGRQPQHF
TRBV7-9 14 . CASSLTANTGELFF
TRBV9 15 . CASSVAGTATYEQYF
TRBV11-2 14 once CASSSNRGGNTIYF
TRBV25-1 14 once CASSGVQRNTEAFF
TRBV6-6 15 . CASRGQGPEDEKLFF
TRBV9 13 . CASSVDEETPLHF
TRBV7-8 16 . CASSLASSVVTGELFF
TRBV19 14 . CASSRDRLSYGYTF
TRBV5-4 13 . CASSLRQGNIQYF
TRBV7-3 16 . CASSLNPLGVDTEAFF
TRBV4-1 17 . CASSAGQIRSSGNTIYF
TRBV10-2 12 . CASSEALGTIYF
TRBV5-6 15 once CASSLMAGGDYGYTF
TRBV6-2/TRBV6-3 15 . CASSSDRVVVYGYTF
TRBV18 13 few CASSPGRNTEAFF
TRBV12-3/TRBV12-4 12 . CASSSASREAFF
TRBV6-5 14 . CASRSGQGLNEQYF
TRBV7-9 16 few CASSSPTSGGINEQFF
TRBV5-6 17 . CASSRTPTPTGGQPQHF
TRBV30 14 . CACSGLAGADTQYF
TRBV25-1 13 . CASGREGNQPQHF
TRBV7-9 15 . CASSLLTGVGFPLHF
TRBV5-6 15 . CASSLPGTGVGEQFF
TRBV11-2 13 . CASSLQGGTEAFF